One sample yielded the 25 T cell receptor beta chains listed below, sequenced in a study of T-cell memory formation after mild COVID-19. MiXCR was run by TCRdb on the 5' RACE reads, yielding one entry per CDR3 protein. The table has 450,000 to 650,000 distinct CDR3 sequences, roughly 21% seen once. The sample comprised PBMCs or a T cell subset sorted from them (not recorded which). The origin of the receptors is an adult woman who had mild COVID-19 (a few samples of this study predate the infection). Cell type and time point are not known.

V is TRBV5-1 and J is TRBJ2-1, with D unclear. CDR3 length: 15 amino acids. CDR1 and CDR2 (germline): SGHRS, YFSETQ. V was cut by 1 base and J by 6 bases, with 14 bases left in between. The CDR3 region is CASSLQSADLNEQFF. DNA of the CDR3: TGCGCCAGCAGCTTGCAATCTGCGGATCTCAATGAGCAGTTCTTC.

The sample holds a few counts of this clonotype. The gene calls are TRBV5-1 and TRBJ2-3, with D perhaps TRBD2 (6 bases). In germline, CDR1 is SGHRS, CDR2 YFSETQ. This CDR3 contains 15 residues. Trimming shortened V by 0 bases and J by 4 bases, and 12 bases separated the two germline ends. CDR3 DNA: TGCGCCAGCAGCTTGGACGGGAGAGGGTCAGATACGCAGTATTTT. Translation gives CASSLDGRGSDTQYF.

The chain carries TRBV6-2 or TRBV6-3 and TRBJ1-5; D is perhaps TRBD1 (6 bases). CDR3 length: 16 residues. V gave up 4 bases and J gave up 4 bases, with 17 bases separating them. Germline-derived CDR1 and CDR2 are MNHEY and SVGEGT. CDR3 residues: CASSSRTRGGNQPQHF. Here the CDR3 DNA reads TGTGCCAGCAGTTCGCGGACCAGAGGGGGTAATCAGCCCCAGCATTTT.

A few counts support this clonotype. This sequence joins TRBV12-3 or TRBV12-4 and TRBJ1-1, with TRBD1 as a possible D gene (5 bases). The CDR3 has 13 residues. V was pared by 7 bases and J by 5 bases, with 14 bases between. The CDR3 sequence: CASNPGGATEAFF. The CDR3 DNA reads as TGTGCCAGCAACCCGGGAGGGGCTACTGAAGCTTTCTTT.

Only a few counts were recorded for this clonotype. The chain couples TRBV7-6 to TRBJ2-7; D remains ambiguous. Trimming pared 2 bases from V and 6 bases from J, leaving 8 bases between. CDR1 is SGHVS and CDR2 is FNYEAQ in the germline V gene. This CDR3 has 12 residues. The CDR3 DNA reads TGTGCCAGCAGCTTAAGGTCAGGCGAGCAGTACTTC. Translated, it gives CASSLRSGEQYF.

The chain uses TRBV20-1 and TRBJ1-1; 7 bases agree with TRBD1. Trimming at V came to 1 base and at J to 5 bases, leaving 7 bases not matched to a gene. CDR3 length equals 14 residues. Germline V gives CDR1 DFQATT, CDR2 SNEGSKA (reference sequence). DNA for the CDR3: TGCAGTGCTAGAGCCCCAGGGGGGGGGACTGAAGCTTTCTTT. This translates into CSARAPGGGTEAFF.

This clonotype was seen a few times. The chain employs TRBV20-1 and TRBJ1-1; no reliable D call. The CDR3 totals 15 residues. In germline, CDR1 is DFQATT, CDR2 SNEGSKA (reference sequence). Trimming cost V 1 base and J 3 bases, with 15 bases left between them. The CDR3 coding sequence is TGCAGTGCTAGAGGCCCTAGCGCCTTTTACACTGAAGCTTTCTTT. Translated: CSARGPSAFYTEAFF.

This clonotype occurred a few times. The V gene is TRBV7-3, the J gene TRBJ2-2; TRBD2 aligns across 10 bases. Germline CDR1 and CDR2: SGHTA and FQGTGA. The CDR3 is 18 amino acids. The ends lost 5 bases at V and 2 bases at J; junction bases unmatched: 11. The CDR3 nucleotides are TGTGCCAGCAGCCTCCTCCCGGCTAGCGGGGGCAACACCGGGGAGCTGTTTTTT. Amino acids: CASSLLPASGGNTGELFF.

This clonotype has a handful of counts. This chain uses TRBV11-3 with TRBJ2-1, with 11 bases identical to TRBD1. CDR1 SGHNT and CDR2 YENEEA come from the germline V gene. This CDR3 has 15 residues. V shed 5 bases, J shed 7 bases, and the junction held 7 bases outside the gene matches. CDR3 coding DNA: TGTGCCAGCAGCCCCGGGACAGGGGGGTTGAATGAGCAGTTCTTC. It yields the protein CASSPGTGGLNEQFF.

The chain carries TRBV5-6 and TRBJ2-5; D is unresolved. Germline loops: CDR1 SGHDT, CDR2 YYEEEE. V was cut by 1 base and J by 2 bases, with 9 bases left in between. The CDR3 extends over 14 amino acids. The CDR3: CASSLIEKQETQYF. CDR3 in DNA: TGTGCCAGCAGCTTGATAGAGAAACAAGAGACCCAGTACTTC.

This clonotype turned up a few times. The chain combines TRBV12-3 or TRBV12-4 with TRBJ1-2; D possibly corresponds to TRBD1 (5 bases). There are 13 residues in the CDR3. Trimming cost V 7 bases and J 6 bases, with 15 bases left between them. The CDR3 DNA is TGTGCCAGCACCAATAGCGGGGACCATGGCTACACCTTC. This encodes CASTNSGDHGYTF.

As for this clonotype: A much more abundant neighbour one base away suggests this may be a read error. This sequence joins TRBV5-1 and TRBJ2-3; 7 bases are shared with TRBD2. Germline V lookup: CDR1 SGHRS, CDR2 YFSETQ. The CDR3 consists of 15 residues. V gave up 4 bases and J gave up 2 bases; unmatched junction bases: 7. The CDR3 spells CASSVERGVTDTQYF. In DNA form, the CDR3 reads TGCGCCAGCAGCGTCGAGCGGGGTGTCACAGATACGCAGTATTTT.

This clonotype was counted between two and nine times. The CDR3 protein is CASSFPVSTEAFF. CDR3 DNA sequence: TGTGCCAGCAGCTTTCCGGTTAGCACTGAAGCTTTCTTT. The rearrangement joins TRBV7-9 to TRBJ1-1; no firm D call. The CDR3 loop spans 13 amino acids. Germline V lookup: CDR1 SEHNR, CDR2 FQNEAQ (reference sequence). Trimming took 3 bases from V and 4 from J, leaving 9 bases between them.

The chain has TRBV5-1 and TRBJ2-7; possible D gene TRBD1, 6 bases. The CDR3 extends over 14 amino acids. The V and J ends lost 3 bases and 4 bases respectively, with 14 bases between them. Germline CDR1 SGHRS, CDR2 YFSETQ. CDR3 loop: CASSSDRFLYEQYF. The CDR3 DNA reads TGCGCCAGCAGCTCCGACAGGTTCCTATACGAGCAGTACTTC.

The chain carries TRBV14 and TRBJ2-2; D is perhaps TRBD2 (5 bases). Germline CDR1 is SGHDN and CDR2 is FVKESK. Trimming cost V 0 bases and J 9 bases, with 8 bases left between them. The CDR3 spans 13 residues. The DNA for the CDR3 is TGTGCCAGCAGCCAAGAAACGGGGAGGGAGCTGTTTTTT. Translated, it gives CASSQETGRELFF.

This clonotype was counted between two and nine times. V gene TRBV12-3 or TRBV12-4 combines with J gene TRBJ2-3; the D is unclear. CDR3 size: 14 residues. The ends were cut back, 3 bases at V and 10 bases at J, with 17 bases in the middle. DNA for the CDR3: TGTGCCAGCAGTTTGAGTAGTTTCGCGTACGCGCAGTATTTT. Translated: CASSLSSFAYAQYF.

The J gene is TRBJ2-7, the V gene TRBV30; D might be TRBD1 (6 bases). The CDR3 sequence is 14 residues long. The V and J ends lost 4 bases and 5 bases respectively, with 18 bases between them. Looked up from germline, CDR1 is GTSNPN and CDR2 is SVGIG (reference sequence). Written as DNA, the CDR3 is TGTGCCTGGACCAAAACAGGGTGGAGCGACGAGCAGTACTTC. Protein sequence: CAWTKTGWSDEQYF.

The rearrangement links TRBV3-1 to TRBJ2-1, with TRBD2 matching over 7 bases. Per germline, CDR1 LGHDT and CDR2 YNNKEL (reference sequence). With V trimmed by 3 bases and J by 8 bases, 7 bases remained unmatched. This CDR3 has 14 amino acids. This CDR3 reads CASSHRGTNDEQFF. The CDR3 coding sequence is TGTGCCAGCAGCCACCGCGGGACTAACGATGAGCAGTTCTTC.

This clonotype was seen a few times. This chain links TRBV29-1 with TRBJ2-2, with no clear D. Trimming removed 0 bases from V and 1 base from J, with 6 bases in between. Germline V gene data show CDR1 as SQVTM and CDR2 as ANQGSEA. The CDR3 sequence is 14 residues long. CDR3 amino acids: CSVEDYLNTGELFF. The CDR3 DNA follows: TGCAGCGTTGAAGATTACTTGAACACCGGGGAGCTGTTTTTT.

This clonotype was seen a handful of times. The CDR3 nucleotides are TGTGCCAGCAGCTCGGGACTCCCCGGGGTGGATGAGCAGTTCTTC. Translating gives CASSSGLPGVDEQFF. J is TRBJ2-1 and V is TRBV7-3; the D gene is possibly TRBD2 (6 bases). The CDR3 is made up of 15 amino acids. In germline, CDR1 is SGHTA, CDR2 FQGTGA. Trimming pared 4 bases from V and 8 bases from J, leaving 18 bases between.

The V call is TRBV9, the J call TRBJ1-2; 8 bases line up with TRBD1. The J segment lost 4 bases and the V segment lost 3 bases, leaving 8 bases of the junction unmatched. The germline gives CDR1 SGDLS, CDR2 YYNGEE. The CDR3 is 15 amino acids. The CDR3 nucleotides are TGTGCCAGCAGCGACGGACAGGGAAGAACCTATGGCTACACCTTC. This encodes CASSDGQGRTYGYTF.

The chain's CDR3 is CASSLGTGSKNIQYF. In DNA form, the CDR3 reads TGCGCCAGCAGCTTAGGGACAGGGTCCAAAAACATTCAGTACTTC. The chain uses TRBV5-1 and TRBJ2-4; 9 bases are shared with TRBD1. V trimming: 2 bases; J trimming: 2 bases; junction bases outside the gene matches: 2. The CDR3 is 15 amino acids. Germline values: CDR1 SGHRS, CDR2 YFSETQ. Using reference TRBV5-1 and TRBJ2-4 for the parts outside the CDR3, the full variable domain is KAGVTQTPRYLIKTRGQQVTLSCSPISGHRSVSWYQQTPGQGLQFLFEYFSETQRNKGNFPGRFSGRQFSNSRSEMNVSTLELGDSALYLCASSLGTGSKNIQYFGAGTRLSVL.

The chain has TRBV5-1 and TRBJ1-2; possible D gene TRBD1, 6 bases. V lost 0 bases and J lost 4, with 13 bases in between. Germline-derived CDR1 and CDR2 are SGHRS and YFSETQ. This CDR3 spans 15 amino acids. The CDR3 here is CASSLAAEGVYGYTF. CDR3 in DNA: TGCGCCAGCAGCTTGGCGGCGGAGGGGGTCTATGGCTACACCTTC.

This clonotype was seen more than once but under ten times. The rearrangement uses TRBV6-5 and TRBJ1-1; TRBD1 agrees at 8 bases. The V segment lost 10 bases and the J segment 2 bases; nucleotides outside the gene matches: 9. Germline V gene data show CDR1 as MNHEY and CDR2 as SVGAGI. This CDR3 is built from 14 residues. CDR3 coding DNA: TGTGCCACGCGCCGGACAGGGAAAAACACTGAAGCTTTCTTT. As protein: CATRRTGKNTEAFF.

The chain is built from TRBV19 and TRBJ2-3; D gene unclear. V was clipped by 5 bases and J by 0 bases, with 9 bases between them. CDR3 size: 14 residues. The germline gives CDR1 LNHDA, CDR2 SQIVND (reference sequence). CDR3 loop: CASSQARSTDTQYF. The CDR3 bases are TGTGCCAGTAGTCAGGCCCGTAGCACAGATACGCAGTATTTT.